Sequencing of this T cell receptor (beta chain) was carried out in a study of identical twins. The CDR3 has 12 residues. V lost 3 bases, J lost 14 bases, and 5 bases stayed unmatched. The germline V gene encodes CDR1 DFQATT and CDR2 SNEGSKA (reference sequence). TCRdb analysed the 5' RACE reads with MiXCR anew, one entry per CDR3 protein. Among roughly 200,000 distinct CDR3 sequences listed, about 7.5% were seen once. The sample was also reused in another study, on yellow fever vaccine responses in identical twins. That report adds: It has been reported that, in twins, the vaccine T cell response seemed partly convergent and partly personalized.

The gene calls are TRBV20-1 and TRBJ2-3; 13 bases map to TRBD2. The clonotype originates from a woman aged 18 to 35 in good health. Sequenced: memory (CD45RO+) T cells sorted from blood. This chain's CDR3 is CSASPGLAGTYF. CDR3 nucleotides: TGCAGTGCTAGCCCGGGACTAGCGGGGACGTATTTT.